One sample yielded the 12 T cell receptor beta chains listed below, sequenced in a study of blood T cell repertoires in COVID-19. Clones were sequenced by immunoSEQ multiplex PCR, and TCRdb holds only the in-frame ones, with some missing. The sample includes roughly 49,000 clones, 83% of them seen just once. Specimen: peripheral blood. The receptors derive from a man aged 35 to 55 with acute or convalescent COVID-19.

V gene TRBV6-5 combines with J gene TRBJ1-1; no firm D call. Germline V gene lookup returns CDR1 MNHEY and CDR2 SVGAGI. V lost 4 bases and J lost 6, with 12 bases in between. The CDR3 is made up of 13 amino acids. The CDR3 DNA follows: TGTGCCAGCAGTTCCTACTACGGGGCTGAAGCTTTCTTT. Translated, it gives CASSSYYGAEAFF.

By proportion, this clone is medium-sized. V and J are TRBV5-4 and TRBJ1-4, with 9 bases lining up with TRBD1. The CDR3 consists of 16 residues. V lost 2 bases and J lost 6; bases outside the gene matches: 8. The germline V gene encodes CDR1 SGHNT and CDR2 YYREEE (reference sequence). The CDR3 DNA sequence: TGTGCCAGCAGCTTACAGGGGGCGGGAGATTATGAAAAACTGTTTTTT. Translated, it gives CASSLQGAGDYEKLFF.

The V and J genes are TRBV9 and TRBJ2-1, with 8 bases that match TRBD2. This CDR3 region has 18 residues. Germline trimming cut 2 bases from V and 5 bases from J; bases unmatched to any gene: 15. The germline V gene encodes CDR1 SGDLS and CDR2 YYNGEE. Here the CDR3 DNA reads TGTGCCAGCAGCGTCCTACCCGTTGAGCGGGGGCCTGACAATGAGCAGTTCTTC. Its translation: CASSVLPVERGPDNEQFF.

The chain carries TRBV19 and TRBJ2-2; D is perhaps TRBD1 (6 bases). CDR3 size: 16 residues. Germline V gene sequence: CDR1 LNHDA, CDR2 SQIVND (reference sequence). V was pared by 3 bases and J by 5 bases, with 16 bases between. In nucleotides, the CDR3 is TGTGCCAGTAGTATGGGGGCTCGGGTGAGAACCGGGGAGCTGTTTTTT. Its translation: CASSMGARVRTGELFF.

The chain employs TRBV4-1 and TRBJ2-1; D is possibly TRBD2 (6 bases). The CDR3 runs 16 residues. Trimming shortened V by 1 base and J by 2 bases, and 12 bases separated the two germline ends. Per the germline V gene, CDR1 is MGHRA and CDR2 is YSYEKL. CDR3 nucleotides: TGCGCCAGCAGCCAAGTTCGGGAGTCCCCCTACAATGAGCAGTTCTTC. This translates into CASSQVRESPYNEQFF.

V usage is TRBV6-5 and J usage is TRBJ2-5, with 9 nucleotides matching TRBD1. The CDR3 length is 14 residues. J gave up 7 bases and V 5 bases, and 8 bases lay outside the gene matches. The germline V gene has CDR1 MNHEY and CDR2 SVGAGI. CDR3 in amino acids: CASSPGQGMPTQYF. DNA of the CDR3: TGTGCCAGCAGTCCGGGACAGGGTATGCCGACCCAGTACTTC.

The genes are TRBV7-2 and TRBJ1-5; D remains unclear. Germline lookup yields CDR1 SGHTA and CDR2 FQGNSA. The V gene lost 1 base and the J gene lost 2 bases, with 9 bases spanning the gap. This CDR3 has 15 residues. The CDR3 here is CASSLDGLGNQPQHF. The CDR3 region has the DNA TGTGCCAGCAGCTTAGACGGTCTCGGCAATCAGCCCCAGCATTTT.

CDR3 sequence (DNA): TGTGCCAGCAGCTCCCTTTCGGGAGGCTCCTACGAGCAGTACTTC. Protein product: CASSSLSGGSYEQYF. The V call is TRBV7-2, the J call TRBJ2-7; 7 bases are shared with TRBD2. The V gene's germline CDR1 is SGHTA and CDR2 FQGNSA. The junction had 6 bases not matched to a gene; V was cut back by 4 bases and J by 0 bases. The CDR3 totals 15 residues.

The CDR3 loop reads CASSIGGGTGELFF. CDR3 DNA: TGTGCCAGTAGTATAGGAGGAGGGACCGGGGAGCTGTTTTTT. The chain couples TRBV19 to TRBJ2-2, with D possibly being TRBD2 (6 bases). The CDR3 runs to 14 residues. Trimming took 1 base from V and 5 from J, leaving 8 bases between them. Per germline, CDR1 LNHDA and CDR2 SQIVND (reference sequence).

The V call is TRBV19, the J call TRBJ2-6; TRBD2 is a possible D gene (5 bases). CDR3 size: 20 residues. Germline V gene lookup returns CDR1 LNHDA and CDR2 SQIVND (reference sequence). Trimming removed 0 bases from V and 2 bases from J, with 20 bases in between. The CDR3 sequence: CASSIDERAGESPGANVLTF. The CDR3 nucleotides read TGTGCCAGTAGTATAGACGAACGGGCCGGGGAGAGTCCTGGGGCCAACGTCCTGACTTTC.

This clone was recorded a few times. V gene TRBV7-2 combines with J gene TRBJ1-2; 10 bases are a match to TRBD1. The CDR3 has 17 amino acids. In germline, CDR1 is SGHTA, CDR2 FQGNSA. V lost 5 bases and J lost 2; bases outside the gene matches: 11. The CDR3 DNA reads as TGTGCCAGCAGCAGATTAGGGGGGACAGGGGAGAACTATGGCTACACCTTC. Its translation is CASSRLGGTGENYGYTF.

The J gene is TRBJ2-3, the V gene TRBV15; D perhaps matches TRBD2 (7 bases). CDR3 size: 15 residues. Germline V lookup: CDR1 LNHNV, CDR2 YYDKDF (reference sequence). With 3 bases removed from V and 4 bases from J, the gap between germline ends came to 14 bases. The CDR3 sequence is CATSRGGGGADTQYF. DNA for the CDR3: TGTGCCACCAGCAGGGGAGGGGGAGGGGCAGATACGCAGTATTTT.